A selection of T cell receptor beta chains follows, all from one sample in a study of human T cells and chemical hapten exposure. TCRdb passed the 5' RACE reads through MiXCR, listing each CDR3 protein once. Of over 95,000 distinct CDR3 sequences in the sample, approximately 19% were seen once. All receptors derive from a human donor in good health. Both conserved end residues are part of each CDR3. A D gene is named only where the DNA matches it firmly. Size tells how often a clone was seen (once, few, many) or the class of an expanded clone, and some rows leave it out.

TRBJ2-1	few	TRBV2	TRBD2	CASSELSGTMVDEQFF	TGTGCCAGCAGTGAATTGTCCGGGACTATGGTCGATGAGCAGTTCTTC
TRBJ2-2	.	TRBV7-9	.	CASSFRRGGPGELFF	TGTGCCAGCAGCTTTCGCAGGGGAGGGCCCGGGGAGCTGTTTTTT
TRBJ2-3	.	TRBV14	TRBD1	CASSQNRGDTQYF	TGTGCCAGCAGCCAAAACAGGGGAGATACGCAGTATTTT
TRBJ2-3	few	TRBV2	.	CATVRAESSTDTQYF	TGTGCCACCGTCAGAGCGGAGAGTAGCACAGATACGCAGTATTTT
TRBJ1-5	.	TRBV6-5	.	CASSFSENQPQHF	TGTGCCAGCAGTTTTTCGGAAAATCAGCCCCAGCATTTT
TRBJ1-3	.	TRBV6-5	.	CASSYGPDFSGNTIYF	TGTGCCAGCAGTTACGGTCCAGACTTCTCTGGAAACACCATATATTTT
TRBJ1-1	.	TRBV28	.	CASSPTYRDTEAFF	TGTGCCAGCAGTCCTACTTACAGGGACACTGAAGCTTTCTTT
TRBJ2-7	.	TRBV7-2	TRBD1	CASSQRTGKYEQYF	TGTGCCAGCAGCCAGAGGACAGGGAAATACGAGCAGTACTTC
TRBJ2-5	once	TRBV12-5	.	CASVLGRNQETQYF	TGTGCTAGTGTCTTGGGACGTAACCAAGAGACCCAGTACTTC
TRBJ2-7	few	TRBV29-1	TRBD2	CSVELLAGGYEQYF	TGCAGCGTTGAACTCCTAGCGGGAGGTTACGAGCAGTACTTC
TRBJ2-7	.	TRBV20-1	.	CSARWGAHEQYF	TGCAGTGCTAGATGGGGGGCCCACGAGCAGTACTTC
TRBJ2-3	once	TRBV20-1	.	CSARAVATDTQYF	TGCAGTGCTAGAGCGGTAGCAACAGATACGCAGTATTTT
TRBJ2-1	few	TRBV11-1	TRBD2	CASSLRGGLASYNEQFF	TGTGCCAGCAGCTTAAGGGGGGGACTAGCGTCCTACAATGAGCAGTTCTTC
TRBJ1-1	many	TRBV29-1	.	CSVAGWGSEAFF	TGCAGCGTTGCGGGTTGGGGGTCTGAAGCTTTCTTT
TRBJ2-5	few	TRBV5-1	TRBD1	CASTDRVEETQYF	TGCGCCAGCACGGACAGGGTCGAAGAGACCCAGTACTTC
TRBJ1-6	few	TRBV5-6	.	CASSFRPNSPLHF	TGTGCCAGCAGCTTCAGGCCGAATTCACCCCTCCACTTT
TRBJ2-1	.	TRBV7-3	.	CASSSDLEGEQFF	TGTGCCAGCAGTTCGGATCTAGAGGGTGAGCAGTTCTTC
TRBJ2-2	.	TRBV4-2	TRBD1	CASSQDGVTGADTGELFF	TGTGCCAGCAGCCAAGATGGGGTCACAGGGGCAGACACCGGGGAGCTGTTTTTT
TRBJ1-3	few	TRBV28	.	CASSLDFVGNTIYF	TGTGCCAGCAGTTTGGACTTCGTCGGAAACACCATATATTTT
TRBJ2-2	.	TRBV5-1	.	CASSYRTDTTGELFF	TGCGCCAGCAGCTATCGGACAGACACGACCGGGGAGCTGTTTTTT
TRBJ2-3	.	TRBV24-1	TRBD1	CATSDQDREFGTDTQYF	TGTGCCACCAGTGATCAAGACAGGGAGTTTGGCACAGATACGCAGTATTTT
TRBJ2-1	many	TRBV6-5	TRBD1	CASRPPGGREQFF	TGTGCCAGCAGGCCCCCAGGGGGCAGGGAGCAGTTCTTC
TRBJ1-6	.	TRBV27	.	CATQGGLGNSPLHF	TGTGCCACACAGGGAGGACTGGGTAATTCACCCCTCCACTTT
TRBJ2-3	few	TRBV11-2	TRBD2	CASSLEGSGIRTDTQYF	TGTGCCAGCAGCTTAGAGGGTAGCGGGATTCGTACAGATACGCAGTATTTT
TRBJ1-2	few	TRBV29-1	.	CSIEVPGGLGGYTF	TGCAGCATTGAGGTTCCGGGGGGCTTGGGAGGCTACACCTTC
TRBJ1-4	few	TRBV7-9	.	CASSLDSEKLFF	TGTGCCAGCAGCTTAGATAGTGAAAAACTGTTTTTT
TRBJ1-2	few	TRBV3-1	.	CASTPLPGEGYGYTF	TGTGCCAGCACCCCCCTTCCAGGGGAGGGCTATGGCTACACCTTC
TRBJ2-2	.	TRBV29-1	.	CSVGGARQGGNGELFF	TGCAGCGTTGGGGGGGCGAGACAGGGCGGAAACGGGGAGCTGTTTTTT
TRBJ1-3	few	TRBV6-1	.	CAGALDQVEGNTIYF	TGTGCCGGAGCCTTGGACCAGGTAGAAGGAAACACCATATATTTT
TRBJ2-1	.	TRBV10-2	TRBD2	CASVTSSSGSSYNEQFF	TGCGCCAGCGTAACCTCTTCTAGCGGTAGCTCCTACAATGAGCAGTTCTTC
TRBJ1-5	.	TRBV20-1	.	CSAPKEGGSQPQHF	TGCAGTGCTCCCAAGGAGGGGGGGTCTCAGCCCCAGCATTTT
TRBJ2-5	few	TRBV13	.	CASSLGPIQETQYF	TGTGCCAGCAGCTTAGGCCCCATACAAGAGACCCAGTACTTC
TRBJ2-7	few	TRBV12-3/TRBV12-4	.	CASSGPGEGQYF	TGTGCCAGCAGTGGGCCAGGGGAAGGGCAGTACTTC
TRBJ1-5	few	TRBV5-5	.	CASSLFAGGNQPQHF	TGTGCCAGCAGCTTATTTGCTGGCGGCAATCAGCCCCAGCATTTT
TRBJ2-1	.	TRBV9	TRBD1	CASSPTGAEQFF	TGTGCCAGCAGCCCCACAGGGGCAGAGCAGTTCTTC
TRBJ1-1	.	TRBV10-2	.	CASSDPTTGSEAFF	TGCGCCAGCAGTGATCCGACCACAGGGTCTGAAGCTTTCTTT
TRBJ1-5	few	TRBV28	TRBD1	CASSAWTGGPEPQHF	TGTGCCAGCAGTGCCTGGACAGGGGGCCCGGAGCCCCAGCATTTT
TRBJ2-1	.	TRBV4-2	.	CASSQDLLASSYNEQFF	TGTGCCAGCAGCCAAGATCTCCTAGCTAGCTCCTACAATGAGCAGTTCTTC
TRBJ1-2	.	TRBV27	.	CASSSRSYGYTF	TGTGCCAGCAGCTCCAGGAGCTATGGCTACACCTTC
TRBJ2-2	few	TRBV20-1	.	CSATKLDTGELFF	TGCAGTGCCACTAAATTAGATACCGGGGAGCTGTTTTTT
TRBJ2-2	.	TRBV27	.	CASSYATYTGELFF	TGTGCCAGCAGCTACGCTACCTACACCGGGGAGCTGTTTTTT
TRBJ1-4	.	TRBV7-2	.	CASSPTWGRNEKLFF	TGTGCCAGCAGCCCAACCTGGGGGCGCAATGAAAAACTGTTTTTT
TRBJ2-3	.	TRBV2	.	CASGERLTDTQYF	TGTGCCAGCGGAGAGCGACTAACAGATACGCAGTATTTT
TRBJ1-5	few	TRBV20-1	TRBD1	CSAAGTGMQPQHF	TGCAGTGCGGCCGGGACAGGGATGCAGCCCCAGCATTTT
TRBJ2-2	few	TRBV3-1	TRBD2	CASSLSGRWTGELFF	TGTGCCAGCAGCCTCAGCGGGAGATGGACCGGGGAGCTGTTTTTT
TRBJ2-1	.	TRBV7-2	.	CASTTRTLNEQFF	TGTGCCAGCACCACCCGGACTCTCAATGAGCAGTTCTTC
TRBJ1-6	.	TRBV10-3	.	CAISESVGAAYNSPLHF	TGTGCCATCAGTGAGTCAGTCGGGGCCGCCTATAATTCACCCCTACACTTT